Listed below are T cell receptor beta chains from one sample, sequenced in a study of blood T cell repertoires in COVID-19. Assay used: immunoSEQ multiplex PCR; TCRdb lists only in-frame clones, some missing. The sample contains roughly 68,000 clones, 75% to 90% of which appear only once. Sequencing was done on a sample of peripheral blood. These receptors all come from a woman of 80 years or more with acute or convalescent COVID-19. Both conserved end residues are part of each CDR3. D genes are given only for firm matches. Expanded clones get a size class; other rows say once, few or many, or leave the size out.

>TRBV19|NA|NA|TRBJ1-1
TGTGCCACTAAGGGGAAGACAGACCTGAACACTGAAGCTTTCTTT
CATKGKTDLNTEAFF
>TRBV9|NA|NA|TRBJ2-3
TGTGCCAGCAGCGTAGGGACAGTAGCGGGTCTCACAGATACGCAGTATTTT
CASSVGTVAGLTDTQYF
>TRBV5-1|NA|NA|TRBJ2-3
TGCGCCAGCAGCTTAGGGCTTACAGGGACAGATACGCAGTATTTT
CASSLGLTGTDTQYF
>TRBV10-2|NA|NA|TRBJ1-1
TGCGCCAGCAGTGATCTCCAGGCGTTGAACACTGAAGCTTTCTTT
CASSDLQALNTEAFF
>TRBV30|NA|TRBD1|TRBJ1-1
TGTGCCTGGAGTAAACAGGGGTGGAGCACTGAAGCTTTCTTT
CAWSKQGWSTEAFF
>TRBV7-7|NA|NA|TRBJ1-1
TGTGCCAGCAGCCCGCTGAAGCGGGCAGACTTGGAGGGCACTGAAGCTTTCTTT
CASSPLKRADLEGTEAFF
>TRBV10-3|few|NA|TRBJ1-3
TGTGCCATCAGAGGAACAGACCCCTCCATATATTTT
CAIRGTDPSIYF
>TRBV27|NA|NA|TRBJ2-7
TGTGCCAGCACCCTTTCTGGACAGACTCTTAGGGAGCAGTACTTC
CASTLSGQTLREQYF
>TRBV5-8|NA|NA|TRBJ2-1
TGTGCCAGCAGCTTTTCACAGTACAATGAGCAGTTCTTC
CASSFSQYNEQFF
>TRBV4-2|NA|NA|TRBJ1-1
TGTGCCAGCAGCCAAGATAGGACAGTGAACACTGAAGCTTTCTTT
CASSQDRTVNTEAFF
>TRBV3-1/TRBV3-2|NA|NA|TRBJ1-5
TGTGCCAGCAGCCAAGTCGATGGGCATAGCAATCAGCCCCAGCATTTT
CASSQVDGHSNQPQHF
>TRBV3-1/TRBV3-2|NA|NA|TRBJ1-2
TGTGCCAGCAGCCACAGGGGTCCTAACTATGGCTACACCTTC
CASSHRGPNYGYTF
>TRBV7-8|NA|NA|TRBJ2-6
TGTGCCAGCAGTCGTGGTCGGGATGGGGCCAACGTCCTGACTTTC
CASSRGRDGANVLTF